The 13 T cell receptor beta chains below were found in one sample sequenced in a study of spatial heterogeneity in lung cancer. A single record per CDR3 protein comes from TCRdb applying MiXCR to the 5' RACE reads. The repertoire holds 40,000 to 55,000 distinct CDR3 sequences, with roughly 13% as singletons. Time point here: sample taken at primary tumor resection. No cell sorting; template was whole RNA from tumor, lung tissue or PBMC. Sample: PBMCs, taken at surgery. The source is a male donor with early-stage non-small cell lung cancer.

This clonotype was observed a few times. The CDR3 loop reads CSARLRGLNQPQHF. The CDR3, as DNA: TGCAGTGCTAGGCTCAGGGGGCTCAATCAGCCCCAGCATTTT. V and J are TRBV20-1 and TRBJ1-5, with TRBD1 identical over 8 bases. The CDR3 totals 14 residues. CDR1 is DFQATT and CDR2 is SNEGSKA in the germline V gene (reference sequence). V dropped 3 bases and J dropped 3; count of bases not matched to a gene: 4.

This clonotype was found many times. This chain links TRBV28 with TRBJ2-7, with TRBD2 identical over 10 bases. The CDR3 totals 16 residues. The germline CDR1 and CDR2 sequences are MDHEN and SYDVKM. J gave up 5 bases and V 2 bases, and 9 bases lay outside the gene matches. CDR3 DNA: TGTGCCAGCAGTTTAAACCCTAGCGGGAGTCAGGACGAGCAGTACTTC. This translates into CASSLNPSGSQDEQYF.

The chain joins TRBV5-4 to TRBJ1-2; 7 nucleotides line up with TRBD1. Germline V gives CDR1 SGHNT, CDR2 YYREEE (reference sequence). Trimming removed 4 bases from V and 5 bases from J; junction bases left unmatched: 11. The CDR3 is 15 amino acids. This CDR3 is CASSPRGTEPYGYTF. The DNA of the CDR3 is TGTGCCAGCAGCCCCCGGGGGACAGAACCTTATGGCTACACCTTC.

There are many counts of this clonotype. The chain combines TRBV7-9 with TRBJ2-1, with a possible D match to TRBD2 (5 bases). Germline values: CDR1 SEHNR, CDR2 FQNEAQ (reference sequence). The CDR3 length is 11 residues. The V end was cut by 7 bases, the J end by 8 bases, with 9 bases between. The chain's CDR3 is CASTSRDEQFF. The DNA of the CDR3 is TGTGCCAGCACGTCGCGGGATGAGCAGTTCTTC.

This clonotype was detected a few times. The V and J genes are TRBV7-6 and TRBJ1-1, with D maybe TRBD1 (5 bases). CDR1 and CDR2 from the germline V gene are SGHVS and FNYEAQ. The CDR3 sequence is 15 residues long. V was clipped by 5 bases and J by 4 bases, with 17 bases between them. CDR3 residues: CASSPHADRPTEAFF. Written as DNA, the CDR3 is TGTGCCAGCAGCCCACATGCCGACAGACCCACTGAAGCTTTCTTT.

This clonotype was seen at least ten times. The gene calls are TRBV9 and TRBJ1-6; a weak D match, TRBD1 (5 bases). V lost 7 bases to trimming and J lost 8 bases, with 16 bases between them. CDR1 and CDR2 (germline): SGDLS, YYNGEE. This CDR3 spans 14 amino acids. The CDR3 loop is CASAVGGLHSPLHF. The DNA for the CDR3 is TGTGCCAGCGCCGTTGGGGGTTTGCATTCACCCCTCCACTTT. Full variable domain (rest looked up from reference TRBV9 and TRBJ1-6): DSGVTQTPKHLITATGQRVTLRCSPRSGDLSVYWYQQSLDQGLQFLIQYYNGEERAKGNILERFSAQQFPDLHSELNLSSLELGDSALYFCASAVGGLHSPLHFGNGTRLTVT.

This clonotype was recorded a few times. The CDR3 protein is CASKIPGPTGYQPQHF. The DNA for the CDR3 is TGTGCCAGCAAAATCCCGGGCCCAACAGGATATCAGCCCCAGCATTTT. The gene calls are TRBV28 and TRBJ1-5, with D perhaps TRBD1 (5 bases). CDR1 and CDR2 (germline): MDHEN, SYDVKM. The CDR3 length is 16 residues. Trimming removed 7 bases from V and 5 bases from J, with 21 bases in between.

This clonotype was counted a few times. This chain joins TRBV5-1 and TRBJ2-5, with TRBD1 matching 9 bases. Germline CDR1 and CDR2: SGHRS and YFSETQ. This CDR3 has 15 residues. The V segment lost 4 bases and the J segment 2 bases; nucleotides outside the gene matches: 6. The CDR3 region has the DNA TGCGCCAGCAGCCCGGACAGGGGAGGACAAGAGACCCAGTACTTC. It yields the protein CASSPDRGGQETQYF.

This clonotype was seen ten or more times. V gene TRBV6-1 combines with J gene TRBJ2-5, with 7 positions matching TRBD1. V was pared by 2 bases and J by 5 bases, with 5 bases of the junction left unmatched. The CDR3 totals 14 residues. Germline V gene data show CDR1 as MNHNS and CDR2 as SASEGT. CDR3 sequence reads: CASSEILTGETQYF. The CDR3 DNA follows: TGTGCCAGCAGTGAAATTCTGACAGGGGAGACCCAGTACTTC.

The CDR3 loop reads CASSNSYGYTF. The CDR3 bases are TGTGCCAGTTCTAACAGCTATGGCTACACCTTC. This chain joins TRBV12-3 or TRBV12-4 and TRBJ1-2; D remains unclear. There are 11 residues in the CDR3. The V gene lost 9 bases and the J gene lost 4 bases, with 9 bases spanning the gap.

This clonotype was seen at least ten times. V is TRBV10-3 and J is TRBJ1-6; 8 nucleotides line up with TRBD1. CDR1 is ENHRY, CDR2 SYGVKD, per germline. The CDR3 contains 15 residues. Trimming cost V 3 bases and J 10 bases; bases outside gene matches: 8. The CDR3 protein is CAISDPGTGGSPLHF. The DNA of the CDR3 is TGTGCCATCAGTGACCCCGGGACAGGTGGCTCACCCCTCCACTTT.

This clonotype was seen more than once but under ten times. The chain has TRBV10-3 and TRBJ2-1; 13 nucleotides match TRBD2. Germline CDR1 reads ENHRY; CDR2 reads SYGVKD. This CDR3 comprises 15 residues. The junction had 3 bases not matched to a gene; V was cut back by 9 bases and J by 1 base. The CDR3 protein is CAIGTSGMSYNEQFF. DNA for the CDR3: TGTGCCATTGGGACTAGCGGGATGTCCTACAATGAGCAGTTCTTC.

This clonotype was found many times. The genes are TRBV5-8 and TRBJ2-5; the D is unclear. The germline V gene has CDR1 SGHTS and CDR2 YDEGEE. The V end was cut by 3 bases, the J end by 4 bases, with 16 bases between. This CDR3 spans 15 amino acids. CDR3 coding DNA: TGTGCCAGCAGCTCTGTCTGGGGTGCTGCAGAGACCCAGTACTTC. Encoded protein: CASSSVWGAAETQYF.